The subject of this entry is one T cell receptor beta chain. Its matching antigen is unknown. This sample is part of a study of cytomegalovirus exposure and HLA in healthy donors. Broader study findings: Later work found that TCR association rates differed between HLA loci; DRB1 had the most and HLA-C the fewest.

The V gene's germline CDR1 is MNHEY and CDR2 SMNVEV (reference sequence). Trimming took off 3 bases at V and 7 bases at J, with 3 bases between the two ends. The CDR3 runs 11 residues. 13 Jbeta primers and 60 Vbeta primers were used for the PCR. Profiling relied on immunoSEQ multiplex PCR, and the TCRdb table lists in-frame clones only, not all of them. This sample has approximately 190,000 clones, with almost 85% found just once. The chain combines TRBV27 with TRBJ1-4; D uncertain. Sequenced material: PBMCs. The source is a boy between 10 and 17 years old in good health and CMV-seronegative. CDR3 region: CASSFGEKLFF. CDR3 in DNA: TGTGCCAGCAGTTTCGGTGAAAAACTGTTTTTT.